A selection of T cell receptor beta chains follows, all from one sample in a study of T-cell reconstitution after alpha-beta-depleted transplantation in children. TCRdb used MiXCR to reprocess the PCR reads, holding one entry per CDR3 protein. The table records about 420,000 distinct CDR3 sequences, roughly 10% of them present only once. This specimen was PBMCs from the stem cell graft donor, taken from the stem cell graft. The receptors originated from a human donor who donated a stem cell graft to a child with acute myeloid leukemia. Both conserved end residues are part of each CDR3. The D gene is left open where the match is weak. Clone size appears in some rows only: once, few, many, or a class for an expanded clone.

D | J | size | V | CDR3 | DNA
. | TRBJ2-5 | . | TRBV7-9 | CASSRAMYQETQYF | TGTGCCAGCAGCAGAGCAATGTACCAAGAGACCCAGTACTTC
TRBD1 | TRBJ1-4 | many | TRBV3-1 | CASSHPGTEEEKLFF | TGTGCCAGCAGCCATCCCGGGACAGAAGAAGAAAAACTGTTTTTT
. | TRBJ1-1 | few | TRBV29-1 | CSVKGGHTEAFF | TGCAGCGTTAAGGGGGGACACACTGAAGCTTTCTTT
TRBD1 | TRBJ1-1 | many | TRBV6-1 | CASRQGLRNTEAFF | TGTGCCAGCCGACAGGGACTAAGGAACACTGAAGCTTTCTTT
. | TRBJ1-6 | many | TRBV9 | CASSVEGLQRGDSPLHF | TGTGCCAGCAGCGTCGAAGGATTACAGAGAGGGGATTCACCCCTCCACTTT
TRBD1 | TRBJ2-2 | . | TRBV7-9 | CASSLPGTGTGELFF | TGTGCCAGCAGCTTACCCGGGACAGGGACCGGGGAGCTGTTTTTT
TRBD2 | TRBJ2-1 | few | TRBV6-2/TRBV6-3 | CASTQRDPNEQFF | TGTGCCAGCACCCAGCGGGATCCCAATGAGCAGTTCTTC
TRBD1 | TRBJ2-1 | few | TRBV10-3 | CAIRSDRAYNEQFF | TGTGCCATCAGATCGGACAGGGCCTACAATGAGCAGTTCTTC
. | TRBJ2-1 | few | TRBV7-8 | CASSLFQRRGNEQFF | TGTGCCAGCAGCTTATTTCAGAGGAGGGGTAATGAGCAGTTCTTC
. | TRBJ2-1 | few | TRBV5-1 | CASSLQGKMVTNEQFF | TGCGCCAGCAGCTTGCAGGGAAAAATGGTAACGAACGAGCAGTTCTTC
. | TRBJ2-2 | . | TRBV12-3/TRBV12-4 | CASSSKGWTGELFF | TGTGCCAGCAGTTCCAAGGGGTGGACCGGGGAGCTGTTTTTT
. | TRBJ1-1 | few | TRBV6-5 | CASSYRDGTEAFF | TGTGCCAGCAGTTACAGGGACGGCACTGAAGCTTTCTTT
. | TRBJ2-1 | few | TRBV12-3/TRBV12-4 | CASSPPVVNEQFF | TGTGCCAGCAGTCCTCCGGTGGTCAATGAGCAGTTCTTC
TRBD2 | TRBJ2-2 | few | TRBV20-1 | CSARGREEWDTGELFF | TGCAGTGCTAGAGGGCGGGAGGAGTGGGACACCGGGGAGCTGTTTTTT
. | TRBJ2-1 | few | TRBV7-2 | CASSLVTGSYNEQFF | TGTGCCAGCAGCTTAGTCACGGGCTCCTACAATGAGCAGTTCTTC
TRBD1 | TRBJ1-1 | few | TRBV7-2 | CASSLALQGAEAFF | TGTGCCAGCAGCTTAGCGTTGCAGGGGGCTGAAGCTTTCTTT
TRBD1 | TRBJ2-4 | few | TRBV7-2 | CASSLDQPGQGDIQYF | TGTGCCAGCAGCTTAGACCAACCAGGACAGGGTGACATTCAGTACTTC
. | TRBJ2-1 | . | TRBV9 | CASSVARTEKQFF | TGTGCCAGCAGCGTAGCTCGGACTGAAAAGCAGTTCTTC
. | TRBJ2-3 | many | TRBV10-1 | CASSGRGFDTQYF | TGCGCCAGCAGTGGCCGGGGCTTCGATACGCAGTATTTT
TRBD1 | TRBJ2-7 | few | TRBV5-1 | CASSRGQGAGEQYF | TGCGCCAGCAGCCGCGGACAGGGGGCGGGAGAGCAGTACTTC
. | TRBJ2-3 | . | TRBV4-1 | CASSQGGVADTQYF | TGCGCCAGCAGCCAAGGGGGAGTAGCAGATACGCAGTATTTT
. | TRBJ1-4 | . | TRBV12-3/TRBV12-4 | CASSLGGANEKLFF | TGTGCCAGCAGTCTGGGAGGGGCTAATGAAAAACTGTTTTTT
TRBD2 | TRBJ2-3 | . | TRBV11-1 | CASSLELGLAGRTDTQYF | TGTGCCAGCAGCTTAGAATTGGGACTAGCGGGACGCACAGATACGCAGTATTTT
. | TRBJ2-3 | . | TRBV7-9 | CASRTVDTQYF | TGTGCCAGCAGAACGGTAGATACGCAGTATTTT
. | TRBJ1-4 | many | TRBV6-1 | CASSDKGEKLFF | TGTGCCAGCAGTGATAAAGGTGAAAAACTGTTTTTT
. | TRBJ1-2 | . | TRBV5-1 | CASRPESNYGYTF | TGCGCCAGCAGACCGGAGTCTAACTATGGCTACACCTTC
TRBD1 | TRBJ1-2 | many | TRBV7-2 | CASSSIRDREGYTF | TGTGCCAGCAGTTCAATCCGGGACAGGGAAGGCTACACCTTC
. | TRBJ2-5 | . | TRBV20-1 | CSAVGETQYF | TGCAGTGCTGTAGGGGAGACCCAGTACTTC
. | TRBJ2-7 | . | TRBV15 | CATSRDKFRGGSYEQYF | TGTGCCACCAGCAGAGATAAGTTCAGGGGAGGCTCCTACGAGCAGTACTTC
. | TRBJ1-1 | few | TRBV10-3 | CAIGGLGTEAFF | TGTGCCATCGGCGGATTAGGCACTGAAGCTTTCTTT
. | TRBJ2-1 | . | TRBV20-1 | CSARGGSGYYNEQFF | TGCAGTGCTAGGGGGGGTAGCGGTTACTACAATGAGCAGTTCTTC
. | TRBJ2-1 | many | TRBV7-9 | CASRLQGSSYNEQFF | TGTGCCAGCAGGTTACAGGGAAGCTCCTACAATGAGCAGTTCTTC
TRBD1 | TRBJ1-1 | few | TRBV2 | CASRVGPGQGGTEAFF | TGTGCCAGCAGGGTGGGGCCGGGACAGGGAGGCACTGAAGCTTTCTTT
TRBD1 | TRBJ1-5 | few | TRBV12-3/TRBV12-4 | CASTGTGHQPQHF | TGTGCCAGCACCGGGACAGGGCATCAGCCCCAGCATTTT
. | TRBJ2-1 | . | TRBV20-1 | CSARGPLNGLYNEQFF | TGCAGTGCTAGAGGTCCTTTGAATGGACTCTACAATGAGCAGTTCTTC
. | TRBJ2-5 | many | TRBV6-1 | CASRAILSRDSQYF | TGTGCCAGCAGAGCGATTCTATCAAGGGATTCCCAGTACTTC
. | TRBJ2-7 | . | TRBV27 | CASSLNPQGPKYEQYF | TGTGCCAGCAGTTTGAATCCACAGGGTCCAAAGTACGAGCAGTACTTC
. | TRBJ2-3 | . | TRBV20-1 | CSAAGTEAPYTQYF | TGCAGTGCTGCCGGGACGGAGGCCCCATATACGCAGTATTTT
TRBD2 | TRBJ2-1 | . | TRBV7-3 | CASSFAGVSYNEQFF | TGTGCCAGCAGCTTTGCGGGAGTATCCTACAATGAGCAGTTCTTC
TRBD2 | TRBJ2-1 | . | TRBV6-2/TRBV6-3 | CASSRRGTSGSNEQFF | TGTGCCAGCAGTAGACGCGGGACTAGCGGGAGCAATGAGCAGTTCTTC
TRBD1 | TRBJ2-6 | many | TRBV5-1 | CASSLASQGASGANVLTF | TGCGCCAGCAGCTTGGCCTCACAGGGGGCTTCCGGGGCCAACGTCCTGACTTTC
TRBD1 | TRBJ2-3 | few | TRBV20-1 | CSARKMRDRVTDTQYF | TGCAGTGCTAGAAAGATGAGGGACAGGGTAACAGATACGCAGTATTTT
TRBD1 | TRBJ2-1 | . | TRBV6-2/TRBV6-3 | CASSYSKWLGGRDRDYNEQFF | TGTGCCAGCAGTTACTCGAAATGGCTCGGGGGCCGGGACAGGGACTACAATGAGCAGTTCTTC
. | TRBJ1-2 | few | TRBV19 | CASSILQGRYGYTF | TGTGCCAGTAGTATACTCCAGGGGCGGTATGGCTACACCTTC
. | TRBJ2-2 | few | TRBV4-1 | CASSQESLRELFF | TGCGCCAGCAGCCAAGAAAGTCTCAGGGAGCTGTTTTTT
TRBD2 | TRBJ2-7 | . | TRBV6-5 | CASSYGASGKTYEQYF | TGTGCCAGCAGTTACGGGGCTAGCGGGAAAACCTACGAGCAGTACTTC
. | TRBJ2-3 | few | TRBV29-1 | CSAEGDRSSTDTQYF | TGCAGCGCCGAGGGGGATAGATCTAGCACAGATACGCAGTATTTT
. | TRBJ2-5 | many | TRBV4-3 | CASSQGQFQETQYF | TGCGCCAGCAGCCAAGGGCAATTCCAAGAGACCCAGTACTTC
. | TRBJ1-5 | . | TRBV19 | CASSSRLDQPQHF | TGTGCCAGTAGTAGCCGATTAGATCAGCCCCAGCATTTT
. | TRBJ2-2 | many | TRBV9 | CASSVGTVSGELFF | TGTGCCAGCAGCGTAGGGACCGTCTCCGGGGAGCTGTTTTTT
. | TRBJ2-7 | few | TRBV6-5 | CASSYDTGRSYEQYF | TGTGCCAGCAGTTATGACACGGGACGTTCCTACGAGCAGTACTTC
TRBD2 | TRBJ2-7 | few | TRBV7-3 | CASSAGGSGSSYEQYF | TGTGCCAGCAGCGCCGGGGGTAGCGGGAGCTCCTACGAGCAGTACTTC